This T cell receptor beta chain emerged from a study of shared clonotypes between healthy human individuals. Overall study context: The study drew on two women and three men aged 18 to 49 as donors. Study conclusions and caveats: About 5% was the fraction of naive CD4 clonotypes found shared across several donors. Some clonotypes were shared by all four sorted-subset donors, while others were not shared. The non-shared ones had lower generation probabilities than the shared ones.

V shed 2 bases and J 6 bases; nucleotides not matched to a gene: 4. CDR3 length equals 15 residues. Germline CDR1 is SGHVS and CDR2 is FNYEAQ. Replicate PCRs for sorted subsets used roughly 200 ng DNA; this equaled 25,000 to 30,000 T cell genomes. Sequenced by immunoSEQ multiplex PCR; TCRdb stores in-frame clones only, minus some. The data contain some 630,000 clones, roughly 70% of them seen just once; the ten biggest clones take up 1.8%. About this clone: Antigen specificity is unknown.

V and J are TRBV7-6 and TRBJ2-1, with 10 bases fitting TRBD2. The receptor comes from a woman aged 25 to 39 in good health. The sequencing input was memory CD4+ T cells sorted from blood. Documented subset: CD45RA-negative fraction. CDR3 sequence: CASSLSSGRRNEQFF. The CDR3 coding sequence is TGTGCCAGCAGCTTATCTAGCGGGAGACGCAATGAGCAGTTCTTC.